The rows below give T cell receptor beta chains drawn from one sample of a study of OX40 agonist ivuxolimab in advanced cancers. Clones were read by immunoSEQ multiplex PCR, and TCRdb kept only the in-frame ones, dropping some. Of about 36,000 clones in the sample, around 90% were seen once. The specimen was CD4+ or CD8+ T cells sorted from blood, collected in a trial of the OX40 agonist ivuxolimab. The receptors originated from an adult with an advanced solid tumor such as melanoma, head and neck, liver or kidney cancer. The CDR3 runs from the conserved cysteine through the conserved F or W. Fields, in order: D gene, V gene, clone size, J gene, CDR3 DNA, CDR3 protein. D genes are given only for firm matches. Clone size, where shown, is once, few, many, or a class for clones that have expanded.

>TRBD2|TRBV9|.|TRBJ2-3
TGTGCCAGCAGCCCACAAAGCGGGGGTACAGATACGCAGTATTTT
CASSPQSGGTDTQYF
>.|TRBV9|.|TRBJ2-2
TGTGCCAGCAGCGTAAGCGGACTTAACACCGGGGAGCTGTTTTTT
CASSVSGLNTGELFF
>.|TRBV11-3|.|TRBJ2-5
TGTGCCAGCAGCTCGCAGTTTGAGACCCAGTACTTC
CASSSQFETQYF
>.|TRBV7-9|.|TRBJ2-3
TGTGCCAGCAGCTTAGGGTGGCGTACAGATACGCAGTATTTT
CASSLGWRTDTQYF
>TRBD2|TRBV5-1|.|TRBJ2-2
TGCGCCAGCAGAAGGATAGCGGGACCTGAGGGGGAGCTGTTTTTT
CASRRIAGPEGELFF
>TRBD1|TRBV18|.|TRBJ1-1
TGTGCCAGCTCAATTCAGGGGGCGCGGACTGAAGCTTTCTTT
CASSIQGARTEAFF
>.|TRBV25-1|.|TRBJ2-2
TGTGCCAGCAGTGAGGGATTTACGGGCACCGGGGAGCTGTTTTTT
CASSEGFTGTGELFF
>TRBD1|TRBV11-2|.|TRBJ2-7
TGTGCCAGCAGCTCGGGACAGGGGGTCTACGAGCAGTACTTC
CASSSGQGVYEQYF
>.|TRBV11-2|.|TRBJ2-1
TGTGCCAGCCTCCACGGAGGGACTGGGCAGTTCTTC
CASLHGGTGQFF
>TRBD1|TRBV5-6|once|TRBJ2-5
TGTGCCAGCAGCAGATCGGGACAGGGGTGGGAGACCCAGTACTTC
CASSRSGQGWETQYF
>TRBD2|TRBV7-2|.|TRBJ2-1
TGTGCCAGCAGCGGGGTGGTAGCGGGGATGGGGAATGAGCAGTTCTTC
CASSGVVAGMGNEQFF
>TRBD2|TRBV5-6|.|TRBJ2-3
TGTGCCAGCAGCCGGGGAGCGGGGGGGCCGGATACGCAGTATTTT
CASSRGAGGPDTQYF
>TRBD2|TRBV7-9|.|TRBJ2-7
TGTGCCAGCAGCTTAGCTAGCGGGGATGAGCAGTACTTC
CASSLASGDEQYF
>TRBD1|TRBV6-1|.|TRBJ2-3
TGTGCCAGCAGTGAAGCGCTAGGACAGGGGACAGATACGCAGTATTTT
CASSEALGQGTDTQYF
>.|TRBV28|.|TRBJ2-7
TGTGCCAGCAGCGCCCTCGGCAGAAGCTACGAGCAGTACTTC
CASSALGRSYEQYF
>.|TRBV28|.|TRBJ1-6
TGTGCCAGCAGTCCCCGTTTTGTCCTCTCCTATAATTCACCCCTCCACTTT
CASSPRFVLSYNSPLHF
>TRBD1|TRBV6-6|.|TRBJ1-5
TGTGCCAGCAGTTCTCGCACGGGACAGGGAAGTCAGCCCCAGCATTTT
CASSSRTGQGSQPQHF
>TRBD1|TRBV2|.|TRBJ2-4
TGTGCCTCCCAGCTCTGGACAGGGGACGTCGCCAAAAACATTCAGTACTTC
CASQLWTGDVAKNIQYF
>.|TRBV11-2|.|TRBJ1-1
TGTGCCAGCAGCTTCACCGGGGTGTCGGCGAACACTGAAGCTTTCTTT
CASSFTGVSANTEAFF
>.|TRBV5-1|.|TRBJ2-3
TGCGCCAGCAGCTTGGCGCGCGGCCTTTATCTCGGGGATACGCAGTATTTT
CASSLARGLYLGDTQYF
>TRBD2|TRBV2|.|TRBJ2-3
TGTGCCAGCACCTTCGGGAGGGGGACAGATACGCAGTATTTT
CASTFGRGTDTQYF
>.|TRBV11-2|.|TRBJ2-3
TGTGCCAGCAGCTCCCCCCCGGGACTTCGCACAGATACGCAGTATTTT
CASSSPPGLRTDTQYF
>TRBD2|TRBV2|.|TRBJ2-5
TGTGCCAGCAGTGAAGCGGGACTAGCATCTGAGACCCAGTACTTC
CASSEAGLASETQYF
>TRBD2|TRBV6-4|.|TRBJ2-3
TGTGCCAGCAGTGCCCGGCTAGCGGGAGGGGGTTATACGCAGTATTTT
CASSARLAGGGYTQYF
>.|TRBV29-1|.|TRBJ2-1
TGCAGCGTGGGGGATTTGGGGCAGTTCTTC
CSVGDLGQFF
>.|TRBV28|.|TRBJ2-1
TGTGCCAGCAGTTTCGCTGGGACAAGGAATGAGCAGTTCTTC
CASSFAGTRNEQFF
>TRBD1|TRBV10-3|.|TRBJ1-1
TGTGCCATCAGTTTACAGGGGGTGGACACTGAAGCTTTCTTT
CAISLQGVDTEAFF
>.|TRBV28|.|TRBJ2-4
TGTGCCAGCAGTTCCTTAGACAGGAGAGGGGCCAAAAACATTCAGTACTTC
CASSSLDRRGAKNIQYF
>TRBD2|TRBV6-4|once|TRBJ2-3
TGTGCCAGCAGTGACTCGAGTCGAGGACTAGCCTGGAGGGATACGCAGTATTTT
CASSDSSRGLAWRDTQYF
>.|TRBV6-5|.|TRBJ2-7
TGTGCCAGCAGAGGGGCTGAAGAGCAGTACTTC
CASRGAEEQYF
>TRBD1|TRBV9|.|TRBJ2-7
TGTGCCAGCAGCTCCCGGGACAGGTTCTACGAGCAGTACTTC
CASSSRDRFYEQYF
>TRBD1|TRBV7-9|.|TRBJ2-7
TGTGCCAGCAGCTTCCATTTAAACCGGGACAGGGCTCCCTACGAGCAGTACTTC
CASSFHLNRDRAPYEQYF
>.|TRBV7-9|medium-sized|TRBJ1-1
TGTGCCAGCAGCTCCTCAGGGAACACTGAAGCTTTCTTT
CASSSSGNTEAFF
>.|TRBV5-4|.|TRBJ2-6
TGTGCCAGCAGCTTGCCGGGGACGGGGGGGGCCAACGTCCTGACTTTC
CASSLPGTGGANVLTF
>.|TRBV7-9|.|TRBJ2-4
TGTGCCAGCAGCTTTGGTCTAGCCAAAAACATTCAGTACTTC
CASSFGLAKNIQYF
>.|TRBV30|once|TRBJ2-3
TGTGCCTGGAGTCCTACAGGGAGGGCGCAGTATTTT
CAWSPTGRAQYF
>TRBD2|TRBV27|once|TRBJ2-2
TGTGCCAGCAGTGCCAGCGGGAGAAACACCGGGGAGCTGTTTTTT
CASSASGRNTGELFF
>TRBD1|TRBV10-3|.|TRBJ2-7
TGTGCCATCAGCCAACAGGGGGCGCGGGAGCAGTACTTC
CAISQQGAREQYF
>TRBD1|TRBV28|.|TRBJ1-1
TGTGCCAGCAGTTATGTGGTAACAGGGGCCAACACTGAAGCTTTCTTT
CASSYVVTGANTEAFF
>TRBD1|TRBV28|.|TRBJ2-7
TGTGCCAGCAGTTTTGGGGGACAGCCTTACGAGCAGTACTTC
CASSFGGQPYEQYF
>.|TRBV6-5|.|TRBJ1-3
TGTGCCAGCAGTTACTCGCGGACGAACGGAAACACCATATATTTT
CASSYSRTNGNTIYF
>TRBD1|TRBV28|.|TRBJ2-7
TGTGCCAGCAAGACCGGGACAGGGGGCAGGGAGCAGTACTTC
CASKTGTGGREQYF
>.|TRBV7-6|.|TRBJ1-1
TGTGCCAGCAGCTTAGACGTGAACACTGAAGCTTTCTTT
CASSLDVNTEAFF
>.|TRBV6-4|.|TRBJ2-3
TGTGCCAGCAGTGATTCGCCCGGGACTGCAGATACGCAGTATTTT
CASSDSPGTADTQYF
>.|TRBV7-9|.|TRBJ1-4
TGTGCCGCCGGAGGGGCGAAGGGGGATGCAACTAATGAAAAACTGTTTTTT
CAAGGAKGDATNEKLFF
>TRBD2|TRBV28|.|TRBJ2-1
TGTGCCAGCAGCCTATCGACTAGCGGCTCCTACAATGAGCAGTTCTTC
CASSLSTSGSYNEQFF